This T cell receptor (beta chain) came from a study of CD8 T cells in Susac syndrome. Stable or active relapsing-remitting multiple sclerosis, untreated and meeting revised McDonald criteria, defined the controls. Trimming pared 2 bases from V and 5 bases from J, leaving 12 bases between. In germline, CDR1 is MNHEY, CDR2 SVGAGI. This CDR3 comprises 14 residues. When the RNA was reverse transcribed, random hexamers were used with an input of roughly 0.45 to 1 ug. Across 54 Vbeta and 13 Jbeta, immunoSEQ multiplex PCR amplified TCR beta CDR3. Using its own MiXCR run on the immunoSEQ multiplex PCR reads, TCRdb lists one record per CDR3 protein. The sample holds about 430,000 distinct CDR3 sequences, about 85% seen once.

The V and J genes are TRBV6-5 and TRBJ1-2; D is undetermined. The sample consisted of CD8+ T cells from PBMCs. This receptor was taken from a human donor with multiple sclerosis. The CDR3 loop is CASSYASSAYGYTF. The CDR3 DNA is TGTGCCAGCAGTTACGCAAGCTCCGCATATGGCTACACCTTC.